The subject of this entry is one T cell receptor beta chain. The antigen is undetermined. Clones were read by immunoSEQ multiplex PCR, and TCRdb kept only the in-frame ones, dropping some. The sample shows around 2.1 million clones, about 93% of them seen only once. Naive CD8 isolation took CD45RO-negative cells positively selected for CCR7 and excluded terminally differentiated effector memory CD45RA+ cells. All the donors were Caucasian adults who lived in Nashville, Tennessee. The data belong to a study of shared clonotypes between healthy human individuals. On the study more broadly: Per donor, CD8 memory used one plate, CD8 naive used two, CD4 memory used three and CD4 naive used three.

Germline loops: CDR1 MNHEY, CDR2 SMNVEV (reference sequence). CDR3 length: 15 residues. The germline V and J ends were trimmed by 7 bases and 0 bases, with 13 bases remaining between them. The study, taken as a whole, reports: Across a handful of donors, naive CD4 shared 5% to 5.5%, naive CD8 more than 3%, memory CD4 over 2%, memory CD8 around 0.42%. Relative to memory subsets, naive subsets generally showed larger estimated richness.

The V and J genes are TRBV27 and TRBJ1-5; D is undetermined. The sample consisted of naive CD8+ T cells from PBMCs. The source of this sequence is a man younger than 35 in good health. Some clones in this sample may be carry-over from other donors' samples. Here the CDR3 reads CASMGRPNSNQPQHF. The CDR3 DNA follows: TGTGCCAGCATGGGTCGGCCCAATAGCAATCAGCCCCAGCATTTT.